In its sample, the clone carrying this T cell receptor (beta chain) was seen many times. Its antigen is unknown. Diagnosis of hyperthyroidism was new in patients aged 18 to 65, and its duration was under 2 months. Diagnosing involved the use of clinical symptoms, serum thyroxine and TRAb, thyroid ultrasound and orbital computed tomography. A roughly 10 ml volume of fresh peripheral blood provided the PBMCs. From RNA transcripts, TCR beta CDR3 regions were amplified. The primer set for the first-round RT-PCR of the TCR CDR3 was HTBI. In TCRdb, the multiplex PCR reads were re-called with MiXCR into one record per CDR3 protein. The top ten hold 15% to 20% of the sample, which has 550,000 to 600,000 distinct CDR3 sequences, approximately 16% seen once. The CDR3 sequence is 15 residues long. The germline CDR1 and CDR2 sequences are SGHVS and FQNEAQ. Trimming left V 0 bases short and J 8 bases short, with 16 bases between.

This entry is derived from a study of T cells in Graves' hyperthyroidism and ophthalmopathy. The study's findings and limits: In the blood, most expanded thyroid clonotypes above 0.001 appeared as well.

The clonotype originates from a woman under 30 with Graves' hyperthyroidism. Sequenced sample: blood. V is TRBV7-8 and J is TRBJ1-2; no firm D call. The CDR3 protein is CASSLAQKQFAGYTF. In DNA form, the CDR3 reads TGTGCCAGCAGCTTAGCGCAGAAACAGTTTGCGGGCTACACCTTC. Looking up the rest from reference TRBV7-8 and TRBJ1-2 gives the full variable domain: GAGVSQSPRYKVAKRGQDVALRCDPISGHVSLFWYQQALGQGPEFLTYFQNEAQLDKSGLPSDRFFAERPEGSVSTLKIQRTQQEDSAVYLCASSLAQKQFAGYTFGSGTRLTVV.